A single T cell receptor (beta chain) is shown here with its context. Its antigen is as yet unknown. CDR1 and CDR2 (germline): GTSNPN, SVGIG (reference sequence). The CDR3 runs 12 residues. This sample is part of a study of T cells expressing NK-cell markers. Looking at the study overall: Cells sorted as CD3+CD56+NKG2C+, CD3+CD56+NKG2C- and CD3+CD56-NKG2C+ T cells supplied the TCR beta repertoires. Study outcomes and limitations: There remained a lack of clarity about HCMV specificity of expanded NKG2C+ T cell clones.

TCRdb derives one entry per CDR3 protein from the 5' RACE reads, leaving out DNA. This sample's table has 250,000 or so distinct CDR3 sequences. The specimen was blood T cells: a sorted CD56 or NKG2C T cell subset, CD4+ or CD8+ T cells, or bulk PBMC T cells (not recorded which). V gene TRBV30 combines with J gene TRBJ1-1. This receptor was taken from a woman between 18 and 69 years old in good health. The CDR3 sequence is CAWSVGNTEAFF.